This TCR beta chain was recovered during a study of blood T cells in healthy people across ages. The authors ran a second PCR of about 6 to 11 cycles using a sample-barcoded 5' primer and a J-beta primer mix. TCRdb recomputed calls from the 5' RACE reads with MiXCR, one row per CDR3 protein. Of approximately 880,000 distinct CDR3 sequences in the sample, about 44% were seen once. Germline CDR1 KGHDR, CDR2 SFDVKD. The CDR3 runs to 24 residues. The ends were cut back, 0 bases at V and 3 bases at J, with 36 bases in the middle. The rearrangement joins TRBV24-1 to TRBJ2-3; D not resolved. This receptor was identified in a man in his thirties or forties in good health. The sequencing sample was made of blood. The CDR3 sequence is CATSDLHSASWPPALWSRTDTQYF. CDR3 bases: TGTGCCACCAGTGATTTGCACAGTGCTTCTTGGCCACCTGCTCTCTGGTCCCGGACAGATACGCAGTATTTT.